This TCR beta chain was captured by sequencing in a study of blood T cell repertoires in COVID-19. Study-wide background: Acute-phase and convalescent COVID-19 samples originated in the United States, Italy and Spain. Sample material is recorded as cDNA or gDNA derived from T cells, B-cell-depleted T cells, or PBMCs.

Authors' methods: Amplification of reference gene primers provided the estimated nucleated cell counts. Method: immunoSEQ multiplex PCR; TCRdb's copy keeps in-frame clones and lacks some. V and J calls and clone size follow that table, whereas D and trimming were derived from the DNA. The sample lists nearly 200,000 clones; about 86% were seen once. Per germline, CDR1 LNHDA and CDR2 SQIVND (reference sequence). V lost 6 bases to trimming and J lost 4 bases, with 12 bases between them. The CDR3 covers 13 residues. The sequence came from a woman in her 70s with acute or convalescent COVID-19. Input material: peripheral blood. This rearrangement joins TRBV19 to TRBJ1-2; TRBD1 might be the D (5 bases). Here the CDR3 DNA reads TGTGCCAGTAGGACAGCTGGGGTCTATGGCTACACCTTC. Translated: CASRTAGVYGYTF.